This is a list of T cell receptor beta chains from one sample in a study of shared clonotypes between healthy human individuals. TCRdb's table, derived via immunoSEQ multiplex PCR, lists solely in-frame clones and lacks some. The sample has roughly 2,000,000 clones; over 85% are singletons. Input material: naive CD8+ T cells sorted from blood. The receptors originated from a man between 18 and 35 years old in good health. Both conserved end residues are part of each CDR3. D genes are given only for firm matches. A row's size may be missing; if present it is once, few, many or a size class.

d_gene	abundance	j_gene	v_gene	CDR3nt	CDR3aa
TRBD2	.	TRBJ2-5	TRBV28	TGTGCCAGCAGTTTAGCGGGGGTAGGAGAGACCCAGTACTTC	CASSLAGVGETQYF
TRBD2	.	TRBJ2-1	TRBV11-2	TGTGCCAGCAGACTAGCGGGAGGGCGGGACAATGAGCAGTTCTTC	CASRLAGGRDNEQFF
.	.	TRBJ2-5	TRBV20-1	TGCAGTGCTAAGGTCGTGGAGACCCAGTACTTC	CSAKVVETQYF
TRBD2	.	TRBJ2-1	TRBV4-3	TGCGCCAGCAGCCTAACCCTTAGCGGGAGGGCCGGGAATGAGCAGTTCTTC	CASSLTLSGRAGNEQFF
TRBD1	.	TRBJ1-1	TRBV5-1	TGCGCCAGCAGCGTGGGACAGGGCGGCGTGAACACTGAAGCTTTCTTT	CASSVGQGGVNTEAFF
.	.	TRBJ1-2	TRBV7-2	TGTGCCAGCAGCTTCACGGACTATGGCTACACCTTC	CASSFTDYGYTF
.	.	TRBJ2-7	TRBV19	TGTGCCAGTAGTCCGTCTCGGCGGCTGGGAGAGCAGTACTTC	CASSPSRRLGEQYF
.	.	TRBJ1-2	TRBV6-5	TGTGCCAGCAGTTACCTCCCTGGGGGCATCTATGGCTACACCTTC	CASSYLPGGIYGYTF
TRBD1	once	TRBJ1-2	TRBV27	TGTGCCAGCAGATCATGGACAGGGAACTATGGCTACACCTTC	CASRSWTGNYGYTF
.	few	TRBJ1-5	TRBV27	TGTGCCAGCAGTTATGGGGGGAGTACTCCGCACAATCAGCCCCAGCATTTT	CASSYGGSTPHNQPQHF
TRBD2	once	TRBJ2-1	TRBV27	TGTGCCAGCAGTCCCGGACTAGCGGGACGGGAGCAGTTCTTC	CASSPGLAGREQFF
TRBD2	.	TRBJ2-1	TRBV4-1	TGCGCCAGCAGCCAAGTTGGGGGGGTGACACCAAGCTCCTACAATGAGCAGTTCTTC	CASSQVGGVTPSSYNEQFF
.	.	TRBJ2-7	TRBV7-6	TGTGCCAGCAGCCTGGACCTTCCTAGCTACGAGCAGTACTTC	CASSLDLPSYEQYF
TRBD2	.	TRBJ2-3	TRBV9	TGTGCCAGCAGCTGGACTAGCGGAAGCACAGATACGCAGTATTTT	CASSWTSGSTDTQYF
TRBD2	once	TRBJ2-7	TRBV7-8	TGTGCCAGCAGCCCCTATAGCGGGAGGGCAGGATACGAGCAGTACTTC	CASSPYSGRAGYEQYF